The 23 T cell receptor beta chains below all came from one sample that was sequenced in a study of blood T cell repertoires in COVID-19. The method was immunoSEQ multiplex PCR; TCRdb's version includes in-frame clones alone and lacks a portion of them. In the table there are approximately 150,000 clones, 87% of which are singletons. Material: peripheral blood. The receptor source for this set is a woman aged 60-70 years who had recovered from COVID-19.

The chain combines TRBV7-5 with TRBJ1-6; the table's D gene call, TRBD1, was not cross checked with the DNA. TRBV7-5 is listed as a pseudogene. This CDR3 contains 16 residues. The CDR3 nucleotides read TGTGTCAGAAGCTTAGTACAGGCGGACTATAATTCACCCCTCCACTTT. Its protein product is CVRSLVQADYNSPLHF.

The rearrangement uses TRBV19 and TRBJ1-2, with D unclear. This CDR3 spans 15 amino acids. The V end lost 3 bases, the J end lost 2 bases, and 13 bases lay between the germline ends. Germline assignment: CDR1 LNHDA and CDR2 SQIVND (reference sequence). CDR3 loop: CASSMVPVENYGYTF. Here the CDR3 DNA reads TGTGCCAGTAGTATGGTCCCAGTGGAGAACTATGGCTACACCTTC.

This clone was seen once. J is TRBJ2-1 and V is TRBV6-5; no firm D call. Germline lookup yields CDR1 MNHEY and CDR2 SVGAGI. CDR3 length: 15 residues. Trimming removed 2 bases from V and 2 bases from J, with 10 bases in between. This CDR3 is CASSYGTPTYNEQFF. Here the CDR3 DNA reads TGTGCCAGCAGTTACGGTACTCCGACCTACAATGAGCAGTTCTTC.

This rearrangement joins TRBV7-3 to TRBJ1-6; 9 bases are shared with TRBD1. V dropped 0 bases and J dropped 9; count of bases not matched to a gene: 3. Germline CDR1 is SGHTA and CDR2 is FQGTGA. CDR3 length: 15 amino acids. The CDR3 sequence is CASSLTTGGFSPLHF. For the CDR3, the DNA is TGTGCCAGCAGCTTAACAACAGGGGGCTTTTCACCCCTCCACTTT.

The chain uses TRBV5-1 and TRBJ1-2, with D maybe TRBD1 (6 bases). The CDR3 runs 14 residues. The V end was cut by 2 bases, the J end by 7 bases, with 15 bases between. Germline V gene lookup returns CDR1 SGHRS and CDR2 YFSETQ. The CDR3 nucleotides are TGCGCCAGCAGCTTCCAGGGGAGTGCCGGTGGCTACACCTTC. Its protein is CASSFQGSAGGYTF.

The chain joins TRBV28 to TRBJ2-6; 7 nucleotides align to TRBD1. Germline V gene lookup returns CDR1 MDHEN and CDR2 SYDVKM. The ends lost 7 bases at V and 2 bases at J; junction bases unmatched: 8. This CDR3 spans 16 amino acids. CDR3 residues: CASTHPTGTGANVLTF. The CDR3 DNA follows: TGTGCCAGCACCCACCCGACAGGGACTGGGGCCAACGTCCTGACTTTC.

The chain uses TRBV10-3 and TRBJ1-2; no clear D. This CDR3 spans 17 amino acids. Per the germline V gene, CDR1 is ENHRY and CDR2 is SYGVKD. Trimming pared 0 bases from V and 6 bases from J, leaving 20 bases between. The CDR3 region is CAISESIVGRRHDGYTF. In nucleotides, the CDR3 is TGTGCCATCAGTGAGTCGATTGTGGGTAGGCGACATGATGGCTACACCTTC.

V is TRBV14 and J is TRBJ1-2; tentatively, D is TRBD1 (5 bases). V dropped 0 bases and J dropped 4 bases, with 12 bases sitting between them. This CDR3 has 15 amino acids. Germline V lookup: CDR1 SGHDN, CDR2 FVKESK. The CDR3: CASSQDLRRGYGYTF. CDR3 nucleotides: TGTGCCAGCAGCCAAGATCTACGGAGGGGCTATGGCTACACCTTC.

CDR3 coding DNA: TGTGCCAGCAGCCCAACTTTAAAAAGGGGGATGTATGTGTACTTC. Protein product: CASSPTLKRGMYVYF. The chain combines TRBV3-1 (or the pseudogene TRBV3-2) with TRBJ2-5; the D gene is possibly TRBD1 (6 bases). V dropped 4 bases and J dropped 13 bases, with 25 bases sitting between them. Germline V gene sequence: CDR1 LGHDT, CDR2 YNNKEL (reference sequence). The length of the CDR3 is 15 residues.

The chain couples TRBV4-1 to TRBJ2-5, with 10 nucleotides matching TRBD1. The CDR3 covers 16 residues. Germline V gene sequence: CDR1 MGHRA, CDR2 YSYEKL. Trimming removed 3 bases from V and 1 base from J; junction bases left unmatched: 5. The CDR3 spells CASSHPGTGVQETQYF. The CDR3 bases are TGCGCCAGCAGCCACCCCGGGACAGGGGTCCAAGAGACCCAGTACTTC.

The rearrangement links TRBV28 to TRBJ2-3, with TRBD1 matching 10 bases. The CDR3 contains 16 residues. From germline, CDR1 is MDHEN and CDR2 SYDVKM. Trimming cost V 7 bases and J 4 bases; bases outside gene matches: 11. CDR3 loop: CASTKPGQGPSDTQYF. CDR3 in DNA: TGTGCCAGCACCAAACCGGGACAGGGGCCCTCAGATACGCAGTATTTT.

The chain uses TRBV11-2 and TRBJ1-1; weak D call: TRBD1 (6 bases). Looked up from germline, CDR1 is SGHAT and CDR2 is FQNNGV. The CDR3 extends over 14 amino acids. V dropped 1 base and J dropped 1 base, with 7 bases sitting between them. In nucleotides, the CDR3 is TGTGCCAGCAGCTTAGCAGGGGAGAACACTGAAGCTTTCTTT. Protein product: CASSLAGENTEAFF.

The chain carries TRBV6-5 and TRBJ2-1; 8 bases align to TRBD1. The CDR3 is 14 amino acids. Germline loops: CDR1 MNHEY, CDR2 SVGAGI. Germline trimming cut 2 bases from V and 7 bases from J; bases unmatched to any gene: 4. This chain's CDR3 is CASSYAGGGNEQFF. The CDR3 DNA is TGTGCCAGCAGTTACGCAGGGGGCGGGAATGAGCAGTTCTTC.

This clone appeared once. The rearrangement joins TRBV4-3 to TRBJ2-7, with D uncertain. Per germline, CDR1 LGHNA and CDR2 YSLEER. The CDR3 is made up of 16 amino acids. V was trimmed by 1 base and J by 4 bases, leaving 17 bases between them. CDR3 region: CASSQASRGTGYEQYF. CDR3 nucleotide sequence: TGCGCCAGCAGCCAAGCCAGTCGCGGCACGGGTTACGAGCAGTACTTC.

V gene TRBV3-1 (or the pseudogene TRBV3-2) combines with J gene TRBJ2-1, with D possibly matching TRBD2 (7 bases). This CDR3 is built from 18 residues. Trimming took 3 bases from V and 8 from J, leaving 26 bases between them. The germline CDR1 and CDR2 sequences are LGHDT and YNNKEL (reference sequence). The CDR3, as DNA: TGTGCCAGCAGCCACGGGCTGGGTCGAGGGGGGGGCCCCGATGAGCAGTTCTTC. Translated, it gives CASSHGLGRGGGPDEQFF.

The CDR3 is CASSFLAGGYNEQFF. The CDR3 nucleotides are TGTGCCAGCAGCTTTCTAGCGGGGGGGTATAATGAGCAGTTCTTC. V is TRBV11-2 and J is TRBJ2-1, with TRBD2 identical over 12 bases. The germline V gene has CDR1 SGHAT and CDR2 FQNNGV. The CDR3 has 15 residues. The ends lost 3 bases at V and 7 bases at J; junction bases unmatched: 4.

The chain is built from TRBV6-5 and TRBJ2-7, with 12 bases identical to TRBD2. V lost 9 bases and J lost 5; bases outside the gene matches: 5. The germline V gene has CDR1 MNHEY and CDR2 SVGAGI. CDR3 length: 13 amino acids. CDR3 loop: CASIRTSGNEQYF. In nucleotides, the CDR3 is TGTGCCAGTATACGGACTAGCGGGAACGAGCAGTACTTC.

The rearrangement uses TRBV2 and TRBJ2-2; 10 bases match TRBD2. CDR1 and CDR2 (germline): SNHLY, FYNNEI. V was clipped by 7 bases and J by 4 bases; unmatched bases: 3. The CDR3 is made up of 14 amino acids. This chain's CDR3 is CASKLAGLTGELFF. The CDR3, as DNA: TGTGCCAGCAAACTAGCGGGACTCACCGGGGAGCTGTTTTTT.

V gene TRBV6-2 or TRBV6-3 combines with J gene TRBJ1-3; D gene unclear. Per germline, CDR1 MNHEY and CDR2 SVGEGT. The V and J ends lost 1 base and 1 base respectively, with 8 bases between them. The CDR3 is made up of 15 amino acids. In DNA, the CDR3 is TGTGCCAGCAGTTACTTCACCGGGTCTGGAAACACCATATATTTT. As protein: CASSYFTGSGNTIYF.

This clone was seen only once. This chain uses TRBV6-1 with TRBJ2-4; 9 bases line up with TRBD2. Germline V lookup: CDR1 MNHNS, CDR2 SASEGT. The junction had 13 bases not matched to a gene; V was cut back by 4 bases and J by 0 bases. The CDR3 is made up of 19 amino acids. The CDR3 bases are TGTGCCAGCAGTGCGGAGGCGGGGGGGCTCCTACTAGCCAAAAACATTCAGTACTTC. It translates to CASSAEAGGLLLAKNIQYF.

The V and J genes are TRBV28 and TRBJ1-2; no clear D. The CDR3 is 14 residues long. Germline loops: CDR1 MDHEN, CDR2 SYDVKM. V was clipped by 1 base and J by 0 bases, with 6 bases between them. The CDR3 sequence: CASSLSETNYGYTF. As DNA, the CDR3 is TGTGCCAGCAGTTTATCAGAAACTAACTATGGCTACACCTTC.

This sequence joins TRBV27 and TRBJ1-6, with unresolved D. With 5 bases removed from V and 10 bases from J, the gap between germline ends came to 12 bases. CDR1 is MNHEY and CDR2 is SMNVEV in the germline V gene (reference sequence). The CDR3 contains 13 residues. The CDR3 DNA reads as TGTGCCAGCAGTCGGGAGGCAAGGTCACCCCTCCACTTT. Translation: CASSREARSPLHF.

This chain links TRBV6-1 with TRBJ1-6; D call uncertain. Germline V gene lookup returns CDR1 MNHNS and CDR2 SASEGT. Trimming left V 3 bases short and J 6 bases short, with 6 bases between. The CDR3 runs to 13 residues. The DNA for the CDR3 is TGTGCCAGCAGTGAGGCTGTTAATTCACCCCTCCACTTT. It translates to CASSEAVNSPLHF.